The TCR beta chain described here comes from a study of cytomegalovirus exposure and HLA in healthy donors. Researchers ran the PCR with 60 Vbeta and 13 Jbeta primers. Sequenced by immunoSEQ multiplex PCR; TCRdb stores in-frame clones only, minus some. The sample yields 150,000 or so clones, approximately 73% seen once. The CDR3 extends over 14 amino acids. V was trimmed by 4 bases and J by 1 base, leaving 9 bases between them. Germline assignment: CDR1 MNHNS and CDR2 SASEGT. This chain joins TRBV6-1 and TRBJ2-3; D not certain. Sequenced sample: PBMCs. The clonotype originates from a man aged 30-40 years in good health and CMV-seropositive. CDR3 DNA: TGTGCCAGCAGTGGGCGGTATGGCACAGATACGCAGTATTTT. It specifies CASSGRYGTDTQYF.